This paragraph reports one T cell receptor (beta chain). The table came from immunoSEQ multiplex PCR; TCRdb's copy has only in-frame clones and leaves some out. The repertoire has around 280,000 clones, around nine tenths of them found once; the top ten carry 6% to 6.5%. Participants were placed into cohorts based on the clinical history they reported. This sample stems from a study of blood T cell repertoires in COVID-19. For the study at large: There were acute and convalescent COVID-19 samples, and they came from the United States, Italy and Spain.

The receptor comes from a woman aged 40 to 50 who had recovered from COVID-19. Sequenced material: PBMCs or T cells enriched from blood (not recorded which).

The CDR3 here is CSATTDYGYTF. The CDR3 region has the DNA TGCAGTGCCACTACTGACTATGGCTACACCTTC. This chain uses TRBV20-1 with TRBJ1-2; D remains ambiguous. The CDR3 totals 11 residues. CDR1 and CDR2 from the germline V gene are DFQATT and SNEGSKA (reference sequence). V lost 6 bases to trimming and J lost 3 bases, with 8 bases between them.